This TCR beta chain emerged from a study of read filtering for tumor transcriptome and immune sequencing. Study-level information: IR-seq gave about 3.5 to 11 million TCR reads per sample; RNA-seq gave roughly 75 to 1,300.

This library used roughly 370 ng RNA and molecular barcoded adaptors spanning alpha/delta and beta/gamma chains. TCRdb analysed the reads with MiXCR anew, one entry per CDR3 protein. Among 40,000 to 50,000 distinct CDR3 sequences, under 15% were seen once, and the ten largest hold 25% to 35%. Per germline, CDR1 MDHEN and CDR2 SYDVKM. J was trimmed by 1 base and V by 9 bases; bases with no gene match: 6. This CDR3 is 13 amino acids long. Study observations and caveats: Without single-read clonotypes, shared clonotype proportions correlated more between IR-seq and RNA-seq. Sorted CD138-negative bone marrow cells were not purified T cells. Even smaller IR-seq throughput identified most shared clonotypes.

The table lists this clonotype with a few counts. Its antigen is not known. The rearrangement uses TRBV28 and TRBJ2-7; TRBD1 agrees at 7 bases. The source of this sequence is a donor at least 40 years old with multiple myeloma. Sequencing used a population of CD138-negative cells sorted from bone marrow. The CDR3 DNA reads as TGTGCCAGTATTGGGACAGTGTCCTACGAGCAGTACTTC. Translation gives CASIGTVSYEQYF.